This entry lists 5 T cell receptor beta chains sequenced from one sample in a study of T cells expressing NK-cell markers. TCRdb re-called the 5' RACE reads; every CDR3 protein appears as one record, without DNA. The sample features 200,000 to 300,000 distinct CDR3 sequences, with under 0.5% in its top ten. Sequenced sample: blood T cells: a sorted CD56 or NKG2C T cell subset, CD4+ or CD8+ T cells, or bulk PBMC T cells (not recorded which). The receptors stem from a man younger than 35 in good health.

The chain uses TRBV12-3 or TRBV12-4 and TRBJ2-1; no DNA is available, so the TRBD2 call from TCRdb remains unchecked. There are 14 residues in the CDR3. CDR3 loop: CASIGLASQNEQFF.

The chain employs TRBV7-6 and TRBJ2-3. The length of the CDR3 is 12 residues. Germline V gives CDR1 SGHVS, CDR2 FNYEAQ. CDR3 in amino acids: CASSSKGDTQYF.

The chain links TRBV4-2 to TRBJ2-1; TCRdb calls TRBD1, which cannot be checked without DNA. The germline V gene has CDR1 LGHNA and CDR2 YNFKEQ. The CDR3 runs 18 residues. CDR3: CASSKEEPLGDSWHEQFF.

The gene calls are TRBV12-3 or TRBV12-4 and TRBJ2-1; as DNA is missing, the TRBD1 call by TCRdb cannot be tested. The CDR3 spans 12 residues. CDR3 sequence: CASSKQDNEQFF.

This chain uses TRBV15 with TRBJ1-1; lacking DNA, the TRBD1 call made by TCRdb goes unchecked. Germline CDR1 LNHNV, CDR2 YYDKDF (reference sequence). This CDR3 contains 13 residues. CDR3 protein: CATAGMGGTEAFF.